The entry below gives a single T cell receptor beta chain sequence along with its context. The data belong to a study of blood T cell repertoires in COVID-19. Looking at the study overall: Sites in the United States, Italy and Spain provided acute and convalescent COVID-19 samples. PBMCs, B-cell-depleted T cells, or T cells were the source of the cDNA or gDNA that made up the material.

In the study's own analysis: Estimation of nucleated cell counts relied on the amplification of reference gene primers. Only in-frame clones appear in the TCRdb table, and some are missing; sequencing was by immunoSEQ multiplex PCR. V and J calls and clone size are given by that table; D and trimming were obtained from the DNA. The sample has approximately 9,700 clones; about 88% are singletons. With 4 bases clipped from V and 6 bases from J, the junction kept 10 bases outside the gene matches. The CDR3 length is 16 residues. The germline gives CDR1 MNHNY, CDR2 SVGAGI (reference sequence). This clonotype was obtained from a human donor in a cohort sampled during active COVID-19. The rearrangement links TRBV6-6 to TRBJ2-2, with 8 bases fitting TRBD1. Sequencing used peripheral blood. DNA of the CDR3: TGTGCCAGCAGTTCACCTGACAGGGGAGGCTCCGGGGAGCTGTTTTTT. Protein sequence: CASSSPDRGGSGELFF.